This entry describes one T cell receptor (beta chain). The antigen is undetermined. Repertoires were generated with immunoSEQ multiplex PCR, while TCRdb's copy carries only in-frame clones and drops some. Of about 350,000 clones listed, 75% to 90% are singletons. This CDR3 has 14 amino acids. The germline V gene encodes CDR1 MNHEY and CDR2 SVGEGT. V shed 0 bases and J shed 8 bases, with 8 bases lying between them. Treatment indicated: some 20 received Ad26.COV2.S at low or high dose, single or two shots; 5 received placebo; per-sample allocation not given. The samples date from day 63 after the first vaccine or placebo injection. The sample came from a Boston adult aged 18-55 years. The sample originates from a study of Ad26.COV2.S vaccination and SARS-CoV-2 variants. General observations from the study: Vaccinees reportedly had broad spike-specific CD8+ and CD4+ T cell responses.

The chain uses TRBV6-2 or TRBV6-3 and TRBJ1-6; the D is unclear. The source is a person between 18 and 65 years old who received the Ad26.COV2.S COVID-19 vaccine or a placebo. This specimen was peripheral blood, taken in a trial of Ad26.COV2.S vaccine versus placebo. The CDR3 DNA is TGTGCCAGCAGTTACTCCCGATCTTATTCACCCCTCCACTTT. Translating it yields CASSYSRSYSPLHF.